This TCR beta chain was sequenced for a study of cytomegalovirus exposure and HLA in healthy donors. The study, taken as a whole, reports: The availability of immune exposure information extended only to CMV serostatus. Investigators reported over 150 TCR beta chains as tied to cytomegalovirus. In vitro confirmation showed three CMV-associated chains to be CMV antigen specific. About 87% or about 30% of the time was how often most TCR beta V segments were productive, according to an earlier analysis.

The V gene's germline CDR1 is SGHDT and CDR2 YYEEEE. V lost 0 bases and J 4 bases, leaving 19 bases between the germline ends. CDR3 length: 17 amino acids. For this clone: Its antigen is as yet unknown.

Use of 60 Vbeta and 13 Jbeta primers characterized the PCR. Some clones are missing from TCRdb's copy, which holds only in-frame ones; the method was immunoSEQ multiplex PCR. The sample has roughly 90,000 clones, over 70% seen once; the top ten hold 20% to 25%. Material for sequencing was PBMCs. The chain employs TRBV5-6 and TRBJ1-1; D is possibly TRBD1 (6 bases). The sequence was obtained from a young man in good health and CMV-seropositive. This chain's CDR3 is CASSLGSGVSVSTEAFF. In nucleotides, the CDR3 is TGTGCCAGCAGCTTGGGCTCAGGGGTTTCGGTGAGCACTGAAGCTTTCTTT.